Below are 16 T cell receptor beta chains sequenced from a single sample in a study of blood T cell repertoires in COVID-19. Profiling relied on immunoSEQ multiplex PCR, and the TCRdb table lists in-frame clones only, not all of them. The repertoire consists of some 120,000 clones, with 75% to 85% occurring once and the leading ten covering about 40%. The sample taken for sequencing was peripheral blood. The receptors come from a man aged 40-49 years with active or convalescent COVID-19.

The CDR3 DNA is TGCAGCGTTCAGCAAGAGACCCAGTACTTC. As protein: CSVQQETQYF. J is TRBJ2-5 and V is TRBV29-1; no definite D call. Germline loops: CDR1 SQVTM, CDR2 ANQGSEA. The CDR3 loop spans 10 amino acids. Trimming removed 5 bases from V and 2 bases from J, with 3 bases in between.

The rearrangement links TRBV6-1 to TRBJ2-1, with D unresolved. The CDR3 sequence is 14 residues long. Trimming took off 1 base at V and 8 bases at J, with 12 bases between the two ends. Germline V CDR1 and CDR2: MNHNS, SASEGT. The CDR3 nucleotides read TGTGCCAGCAGTGAAGGGCCTGGCCGGGATGAGCAGTTCTTC. It codes for CASSEGPGRDEQFF.

In DNA form, the CDR3 reads TGTGCCAGCAGCCCCACTAGGACAGCCACCTACTATGGCTACACCTTC. It specifies CASSPTRTATYYGYTF. The chain uses TRBV3-1 (or the pseudogene TRBV3-2) and TRBJ1-2, with a possible D match to TRBD1 (6 bases). The germline gives CDR1 LGHDT, CDR2 YNNKEL (reference sequence). The CDR3 covers 16 residues. The germline V and J ends were trimmed by 4 bases and 3 bases, with 18 bases remaining between them.

The chain recombines TRBV2 with TRBJ1-5; TRBD1 might be the D (6 bases). The germline V gene encodes CDR1 SNHLY and CDR2 FYNNEI. This CDR3 contains 15 residues. Trimming stripped 6 bases from V and 7 bases from J, with 19 bases between. The CDR3 here is CASRSGQGRTQPQHF. CDR3 in DNA: TGTGCCAGCAGGTCGGGACAAGGAAGAACACAGCCCCAGCATTTT.

V and J are TRBV12-3 or TRBV12-4 and TRBJ1-3; D not resolved. The germline V and J ends were trimmed by 9 bases and 0 bases, with 9 bases remaining between them. The CDR3 covers 13 residues. The CDR3 region is CASNSGSGNTIYF. CDR3 nucleotide sequence: TGTGCCAGTAACAGCGGCTCTGGAAACACCATATATTTT.

The chain has TRBV28 and TRBJ2-2, with D tentatively TRBD1 (6 bases). CDR1 is MDHEN and CDR2 is SYDVKM in the germline V gene. The germline V and J ends were trimmed by 7 bases and 3 bases, with 12 bases remaining between them. The CDR3 consists of 14 residues. CDR3 region: CASTQQGHTGELFF. In DNA, the CDR3 is TGTGCCAGCACCCAACAGGGACACACCGGGGAGCTGTTTTTT.

The sample holds a few counts of this clone. The V gene is TRBV5-4, the J gene TRBJ2-1, with 10 nucleotides matching TRBD2. Germline values: CDR1 SGHNT, CDR2 YYREEE (reference sequence). CDR3 size: 13 residues. Trimming took 9 bases from V and 8 from J; bases not matched to a gene: 8. DNA of the CDR3: TGTGCCACCTCAGCGGGGGGGCCATATGAGCAGTTCTTC. Translating gives CATSAGGPYEQFF.

The J gene is TRBJ2-3, the V gene TRBV18, with 15 bases that match TRBD2. J gave up 6 bases and V 3 bases, and 4 bases lay outside the gene matches. CDR1 and CDR2 (germline): KGHSH, LQKENI. The CDR3 runs to 16 residues. The CDR3 nucleotides are TGTGCCAGCTCACCCGGACTAGCGGGAGGGCCCGATACGCAGTATTTT. Its translation: CASSPGLAGGPDTQYF.

The V call is TRBV15, the J call TRBJ2-5, with 12 bases aligning to TRBD2. The CDR3 covers 15 residues. From germline, CDR1 is LNHNV and CDR2 YYDKDF (reference sequence). Trimming took 7 bases from V and 2 from J; bases not matched to a gene: 5. The CDR3 reads CATTSGTSGQETQYF. The CDR3 nucleotides are TGTGCCACCACCTCCGGGACTAGCGGGCAAGAGACCCAGTACTTC.

The rearrangement links TRBV5-6 to TRBJ1-5; D gene unclear. The V end was cut by 0 bases, the J end by 5 bases, with 9 bases between. The CDR3 consists of 14 residues. Germline V gene lookup returns CDR1 SGHDT and CDR2 YYEEEE. The CDR3 coding sequence is TGTGCCAGCAGCTTGGTGGGCAACGATCAGCCCCAGCATTTT. Translation: CASSLVGNDQPQHF. The variable domain in full, completed from reference TRBV5-6 and TRBJ1-5, reads DAGVTQSPTHLIKTRGQQVTLRCSPKSGHDTVSWYQQALGQGPQFIFQYYEEEERQRGNFPDRFSGHQFPNYSSELNVNALLLGDSALYLCASSLVGNDQPQHFGDGTRLSIL.

The chain is built from TRBV4-2 and TRBJ2-7; 11 bases are a match to TRBD2. Germline loops: CDR1 LGHNA, CDR2 YNFKEQ. Unmatched junction bases numbered 1, after V lost 6 bases and J lost 3 bases. The CDR3 loop spans 13 amino acids. In DNA, the CDR3 is TGTGCCAGCAGACTAGCGGGAGACTACGAGCAGTACTTC. This gives the protein CASRLAGDYEQYF.

The rearrangement links TRBV24-1 to TRBJ2-7; D gene unclear. CDR1 and CDR2 (germline): KGHDR, SFDVKD. This CDR3 is 14 amino acids long. V was cut by 2 bases and J by 0 bases, with 7 bases left in between. The CDR3 coding sequence is TGTGCCACCAGTGATTCGACGGGCTCCTACGAGCAGTACTTC. The encoded protein is CATSDSTGSYEQYF.

The chain recombines TRBV6-6 with TRBJ2-2; D is possibly TRBD2 (6 bases). V lost 5 bases, J lost 5 bases, and 24 bases lay in between. Germline V CDR1 and CDR2: MNHNY, SVGAGI (reference sequence). The CDR3 extends over 18 amino acids. This CDR3 reads CASSRDPQVGGRTGELFF. The CDR3 region has the DNA TGTGCCAGCAGTCGGGACCCGCAAGTTGGAGGGAGGACCGGGGAGCTGTTTTTT.

Ten or more counts support this clone. CDR3 sequence (DNA): TGTGCCAGCAGCGTAGGGGGCTCCGGGACAACCAAAAACATTCAGTACTTC. Amino acids: CASSVGGSGTTKNIQYF. This sequence joins TRBV9 and TRBJ2-4; TRBD1 is a possible D gene (6 bases). With 0 bases removed from V and 2 bases from J, the gap between germline ends came to 15 bases. This CDR3 comprises 17 residues. Germline V CDR1 and CDR2: SGDLS, YYNGEE.

The chain combines TRBV28 with TRBJ1-4; unclear D gene. V gave up 3 bases and J gave up 4 bases, with 9 bases separating them. Per germline, CDR1 MDHEN and CDR2 SYDVKM. There are 14 residues in the CDR3. CDR3 amino acids: CASSFSSGNEKLFF. The DNA for the CDR3 is TGTGCCAGCAGTTTTTCTTCGGGTAATGAAAAACTGTTTTTT.

The gene calls are TRBV10-3 and TRBJ1-2; D ambiguous. The germline gives CDR1 ENHRY, CDR2 SYGVKD. Trimming stripped 9 bases from V and 4 bases from J, with 18 bases between. This CDR3 region has 14 residues. The CDR3 sequence: CAILSSVRSYGYTF. In nucleotides, the CDR3 is TGTGCCATACTTTCGTCCGTTAGGAGCTATGGCTACACCTTC.